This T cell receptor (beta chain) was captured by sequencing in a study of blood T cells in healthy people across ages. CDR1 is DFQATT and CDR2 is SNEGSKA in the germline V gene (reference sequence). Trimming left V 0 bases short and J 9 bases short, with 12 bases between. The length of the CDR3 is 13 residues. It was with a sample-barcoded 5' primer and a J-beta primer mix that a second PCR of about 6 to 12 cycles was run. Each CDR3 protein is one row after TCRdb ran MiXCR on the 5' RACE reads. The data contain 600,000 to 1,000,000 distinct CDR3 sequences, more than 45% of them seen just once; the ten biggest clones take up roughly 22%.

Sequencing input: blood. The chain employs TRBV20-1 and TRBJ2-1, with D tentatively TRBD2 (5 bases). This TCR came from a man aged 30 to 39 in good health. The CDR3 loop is CSAREWTSGEQFF. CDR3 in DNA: TGCAGTGCTAGAGAGTGGACTTCTGGTGAGCAGTTCTTC.